This TCR beta chain was profiled in a study of T cell changes during pregnancy in multiple sclerosis. Germline V gene sequence: CDR1 MNHEY, CDR2 SVGAGI. Unmatched junction bases numbered 11, after V lost 3 bases and J lost 7 bases. The CDR3 is 16 amino acids. Sequencing was performed with immunoSEQ multiplex PCR; in TCRdb, only in-frame clones are kept and a portion is missing. The data contain about 89,000 clones, roughly 93% of them seen just once; the ten biggest clones take up 0.84%. The sequenced sample was peripheral blood, obtained in the third trimester of pregnancy. The sequence was collected from a female donor with multiple sclerosis, enrolled in a pregnancy study. The chain combines TRBV6-5 with TRBJ2-1; 8 bases map to TRBD2. CDR3 DNA: TGTGCCAGCAGTTATATCACGGGAGGGCCCGGGAATGAGCAGTTCTTC. Protein: CASSYITGGPGNEQFF.